These 3 T cell receptor beta chains were all obtained from the same sample, sequenced in a study of CD8+ T cells in alopecia areata. Noted treatment: oral pan-JAK inhibitor, 5-10 mg twice daily. The authors extracted RNA and reverse transcribed it into cDNA as the sequencing template. The repertoire was sequenced with immunoSEQ multiplex PCR; TCRdb's copy has only in-frame clones and lacks some. The profile shows 190,000 or so clones, roughly 62% of them singletons. Material: CD8+ T cells sorted from blood, obtained at week 24, from a patient treated with tofacitinib. Source of these receptors: a human donor with alopecia areata.

On this clone: Other nucleotide sequences in the sample specify the same CDR3. This chain connects TRBV7-6 to TRBJ1-5; D remains unclear. From germline, CDR1 is SGHVS and CDR2 FNYEAQ. The CDR3 loop spans 13 amino acids. V gave up 5 bases and J gave up 3 bases, with 8 bases separating them. The CDR3 is CASSPNLNQPQHF. Here the CDR3 DNA reads TGTGCCAGCAGCCCCAACCTCAATCAGCCCCAGCATTTT.

The chain uses TRBV5-6 and TRBJ2-6; D is unresolved. V lost 6 bases and J lost 4, with 14 bases in between. The CDR3 is made up of 15 amino acids. Germline loops: CDR1 SGHDT, CDR2 YYEEEE. The CDR3 bases are TGTGCCAGCACCATAGGGCTATCCGGGGCCAACGTCCTGACTTTC. Translating it yields CASTIGLSGANVLTF.

The rearrangement uses TRBV13 and TRBJ2-7; 8 bases fit TRBD2. V lost 2 bases to trimming and J lost 2 bases; unmatched junction nucleotides: 5. Looked up from germline, CDR1 is PRHDT and CDR2 is FYEKMQ (reference sequence). The length of the CDR3 is 15 residues. The CDR3 coding sequence is TGTGCCAGCAGCTTATTTCGGGGGGGAGCCTACGAGCAGTACTTC. Its protein product is CASSLFRGGAYEQYF.